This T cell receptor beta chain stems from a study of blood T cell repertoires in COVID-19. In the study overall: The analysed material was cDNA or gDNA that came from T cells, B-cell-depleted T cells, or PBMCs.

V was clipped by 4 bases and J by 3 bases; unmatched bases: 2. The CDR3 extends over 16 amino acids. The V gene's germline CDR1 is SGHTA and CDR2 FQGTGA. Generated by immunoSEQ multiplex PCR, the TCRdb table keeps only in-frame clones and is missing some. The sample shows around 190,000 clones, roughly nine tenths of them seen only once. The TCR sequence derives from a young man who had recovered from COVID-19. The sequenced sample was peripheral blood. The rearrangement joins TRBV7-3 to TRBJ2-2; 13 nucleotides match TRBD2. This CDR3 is CASSSGLAGYTGELFF. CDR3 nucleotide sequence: TGTGCCAGCAGCTCGGGACTAGCGGGGTACACCGGGGAGCTGTTTTTT.